This TCR beta chain originates from a study of blood T cell repertoires in COVID-19. Method: immunoSEQ multiplex PCR; TCRdb's copy keeps in-frame clones and lacks some. Among about 100,000 clones listed, around 88% were seen once. The material sequenced was peripheral blood. This clonotype originated in a human donor in a cohort sampled during active COVID-19.

CDR3 sequence reads: CASSPGHDTGELFF. In DNA, the CDR3 is TGTGCCAGCAGCCCGGGACACGACACCGGGGAGCTGTTTTTT. The chain couples TRBV11-3 to TRBJ2-2; TRBD1 might be the D (6 bases). Between the trimmed V and J ends, which lost 5 bases and 3 bases, there was a span of 10 bases. The CDR3 runs to 14 residues. Germline assignment: CDR1 SGHNT and CDR2 YENEEA.